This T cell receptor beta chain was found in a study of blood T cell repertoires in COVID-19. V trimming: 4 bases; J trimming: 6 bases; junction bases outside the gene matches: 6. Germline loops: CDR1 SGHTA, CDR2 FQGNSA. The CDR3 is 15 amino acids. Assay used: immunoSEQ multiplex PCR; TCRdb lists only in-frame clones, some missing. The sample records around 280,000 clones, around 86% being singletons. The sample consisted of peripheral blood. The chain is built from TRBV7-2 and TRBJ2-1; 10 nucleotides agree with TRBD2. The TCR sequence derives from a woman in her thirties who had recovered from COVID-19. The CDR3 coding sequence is TGTGCCAGCAGCTCGGGACTAGCGCCAAGCAATGAGCAGTTCTTC. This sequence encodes CASSSGLAPSNEQFF. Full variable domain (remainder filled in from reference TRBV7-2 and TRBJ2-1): GAGVSQSPSNKVTEKGKDVELRCDPISGHTALYWYRQSLGQGLEFLIYFQGNSAPDKSGLPSDRFSAERTGGSVSTLTIQRTQQEDSAVYLCASSSGLAPSNEQFFGPGTRLTVL.